These 27 T cell receptor beta chains share one sample of origin, sequenced in a study of blood T cell repertoires in COVID-19. Sequenced by immunoSEQ multiplex PCR; TCRdb stores in-frame clones only, minus some. The sample has 240,000 or so clones, around 79% seen once. Sequenced material: peripheral blood. These receptors originate from a woman of 80 years or more with acute or convalescent COVID-19.

The rearrangement uses TRBV20-1 and TRBJ1-1, with 8 bases aligning to TRBD1. Trimming took 3 bases from V and 11 from J; bases not matched to a gene: 11. The CDR3 consists of 13 residues. Germline V gene data show CDR1 as DFQATT and CDR2 as SNEGSKA (reference sequence). CDR3 region: CSASTLTGAHAFF. The CDR3 coding sequence is TGCAGTGCTAGTACGCTGACAGGGGCACATGCTTTCTTT.

The chain joins TRBV5-1 to TRBJ2-7; TRBD1 agrees at 9 bases. This CDR3 is built from 17 residues. Germline V gene sequence: CDR1 SGHRS, CDR2 YFSETQ. V lost 4 bases to trimming and J lost 2 bases; unmatched junction nucleotides: 13. CDR3 nucleotides: TGCGCCAGCAGCACCACGATACAGGGGGCCAAGACCTACGAGCAGTACTTC. Protein sequence: CASSTTIQGAKTYEQYF. The complete variable domain, with remaining parts taken from reference TRBV5-1 and TRBJ2-7, reads KAGVTQTPRYLIKTRGQQVTLSCSPISGHRSVSWYQQTPGQGLQFLFEYFSETQRNKGNFPGRFSGRQFSNSRSEMNVSTLELGDSALYLCASSTTIQGAKTYEQYFGPGTRLTVT.

This rearrangement joins TRBV5-6 to TRBJ1-2; unclear D gene. Trimming removed 0 bases from V and 3 bases from J, with 9 bases in between. Germline loops: CDR1 SGHDT, CDR2 YYEEEE. The CDR3 spans 14 residues. CDR3 nucleotide sequence: TGTGCCAGCAGCTTGGCGCAGGACTACTATGGCTACACCTTC. Translating gives CASSLAQDYYGYTF.

The V gene is TRBV14, the J gene TRBJ2-2, with a possible D match to TRBD1 (6 bases). Between the trimmed V and J ends, which lost 6 bases and 4 bases, there was a span of 12 bases. The germline gives CDR1 SGHDN, CDR2 FVKESK. There are 14 residues in the CDR3. The chain's CDR3 is CASSQKGGTGELFF. CDR3 nucleotides: TGTGCCAGCAGTCAAAAAGGGGGCACCGGGGAGCTGTTTTTT.

The chain joins TRBV2 to TRBJ2-7, with 9 bases fitting TRBD1. This CDR3 comprises 14 residues. V shed 7 bases, J shed 4 bases, and the junction held 8 bases outside the gene matches. Germline CDR1 reads SNHLY; CDR2 reads FYNNEI. CDR3 in amino acids: CASTSGTGRYEQYF. In nucleotides, the CDR3 is TGTGCCAGCACCTCCGGGACAGGGAGGTACGAGCAGTACTTC.

The rearrangement joins TRBV5-1 to TRBJ2-6; a possible D gene is TRBD1 (5 bases). Germline V gene data show CDR1 as SGHRS and CDR2 as YFSETQ. V lost 2 bases and J 1 base, leaving 7 bases between the germline ends. This CDR3 region has 15 residues. This CDR3 is CASSFQGSGANVLTF. CDR3 in DNA: TGCGCCAGCAGCTTTCAGGGATCTGGGGCCAACGTCCTGACTTTC.

This chain joins TRBV18 and TRBJ1-1; 7 nucleotides line up with TRBD1. Germline-derived CDR1 and CDR2 are KGHSH and LQKENI. With V trimmed by 6 bases and J by 8 bases, 6 bases remained unmatched. There are 12 residues in the CDR3. This CDR3 reads CASSTGSMEAFF. Written as DNA, the CDR3 is TGTGCCAGCTCGACAGGGAGTATGGAAGCTTTCTTT.

A single count supports this clone. The chain carries TRBV5-1 and TRBJ2-1; weak D call: TRBD1 (7 bases). CDR3 size: 14 residues. V lost 3 bases and J lost 8, with 15 bases in between. Germline CDR1 SGHRS, CDR2 YFSETQ. The CDR3 spells CASSSRGTRDEQFF. As DNA, the CDR3 is TGCGCCAGCAGCTCCAGGGGGACTCGGGATGAGCAGTTCTTC.

CDR3 sequence (DNA): TGTGCCATCACTACCGGACAGCTCTATGGCTACACCTTC. Translated, it gives CAITTGQLYGYTF. The genes are TRBV10-3 and TRBJ1-2; possibly TRBD1 for D (6 bases). The length of the CDR3 is 13 residues. Germline V CDR1 and CDR2: ENHRY, SYGVKD. V lost 7 bases, J lost 4 bases, and 13 bases lay in between.

This rearrangement joins TRBV3-1 (or the pseudogene TRBV3-2) to TRBJ1-3; D not certain. CDR3 length: 16 residues. The germline CDR1 and CDR2 sequences are LGHDT and YNNKEL (reference sequence). Trimming shortened V by 4 bases and J by 0 bases, and 13 bases separated the two germline ends. The CDR3 spells CASSRAAEISGNTIYF. The CDR3 DNA reads as TGTGCCAGCAGCCGGGCAGCGGAGATCTCTGGAAACACCATATATTTT.

V gene TRBV15 combines with J gene TRBJ2-7; 8 bases are shared with TRBD1. CDR3 length equals 15 residues. CDR1 is LNHNV, CDR2 YYDKDF, per germline (reference sequence). With V trimmed by 2 bases and J by 3 bases, 6 bases remained unmatched. The CDR3 spells CATSRRTGSGYEQYF. The CDR3 bases are TGTGCCACCAGCAGACGGACAGGGTCGGGCTACGAGCAGTACTTC.

V and J are TRBV2 and TRBJ2-6; 9 nucleotides line up with TRBD1. CDR1 is SNHLY and CDR2 is FYNNEI in the germline V gene. The V gene end was trimmed by 6 bases and the J gene end by 2 bases; junction bases not matched to a gene: 5. The CDR3 has 16 amino acids. The CDR3 sequence is CASSLQGAAGANVLTF. The CDR3 DNA reads TGTGCCAGCAGCTTACAGGGGGCAGCTGGGGCCAACGTCCTGACTTTC. The full variable domain, in which reference TRBV2 and TRBJ2-6 provide the parts outside the CDR3, is EPEVTQTPSHQVTQMGQEVILRCVPISNHLYFYWYRQILGQKVEFLVSFYNNEISEKSEIFDDQFSVERPDGSNFTLKIRSTKLEDSAMYFCASSLQGAAGANVLTFGAGSRLTVL.

The rearrangement joins TRBV5-4 to TRBJ1-4; a weak D match, TRBD1 (6 bases). V lost 3 bases and J 6 bases, leaving 24 bases between the germline ends. The CDR3 length is 18 residues. The germline V gene has CDR1 SGHNT and CDR2 YYREEE (reference sequence). In DNA form, the CDR3 reads TGTGCCAGCAGCTCGACTCCTGGGGGTACAGGGCGTGATGAAAAACTGTTTTTT. Translation gives CASSSTPGGTGRDEKLFF.

This rearrangement joins TRBV11-2 to TRBJ2-7; 9 bases map to TRBD1. The CDR3 is 15 amino acids. The germline CDR1 and CDR2 sequences are SGHAT and FQNNGV. V gave up 3 bases and J gave up 2 bases; unmatched junction bases: 5. The CDR3: CASSLGQGFTYEQYF. CDR3 DNA: TGTGCCAGCAGCTTGGGACAGGGTTTTACCTACGAGCAGTACTTC.

In its sample, this clone was seen a few times. The rearrangement links TRBV18 to TRBJ2-7; 7 nucleotides agree with TRBD1. The CDR3 has 14 amino acids. Unmatched junction bases numbered 10, after V lost 6 bases and J lost 5 bases. Germline values: CDR1 KGHSH, CDR2 LQKENI. CDR3 coding DNA: TGTGCCAGCTCCACTCAGCAGGGGGTGGACGAGCAGTACTTC. Protein: CASSTQQGVDEQYF.

A remark on this clone: This sample includes further DNA sequences coding for the same CDR3. The CDR3 DNA is TGTGCCAGCAGTGATCGGGTTAACTATGGCTACACCTTC. Translating gives CASSDRVNYGYTF. The chain employs TRBV2 and TRBJ1-2; D not resolved. V was pared by 3 bases and J by 1 base, with 6 bases between. Per the germline V gene, CDR1 is SNHLY and CDR2 is FYNNEI. The CDR3 totals 13 residues.

The genes are TRBV5-4 and TRBJ2-5; TRBD2 matches at 7 bases. Germline V gives CDR1 SGHNT, CDR2 YYREEE (reference sequence). This CDR3 contains 12 residues. After removal of 5 bases from V and 5 bases from J, the junction contained 3 bases not matched to a gene. CDR3 region: CASRGEGETQYF. CDR3 bases: TGTGCCAGCAGAGGGGAGGGTGAGACCCAGTACTTC.

This chain connects TRBV6-6 to TRBJ1-3; 7 bases align to TRBD1. The length of the CDR3 is 16 residues. V shed 6 bases and J 5 bases; nucleotides not matched to a gene: 13. Per germline, CDR1 MNHNY and CDR2 SVGAGI (reference sequence). The CDR3 DNA sequence: TGTGCCAGCAGGACAGGGTCTTCGGGTGTTAGAAACACCATATATTTT. This translates into CASRTGSSGVRNTIYF.

A word on this clone: This CDR3 is also generated by other DNA sequences in the sample. The chain is built from TRBV6-6 and TRBJ2-7; 8 bases align to TRBD1. CDR3 length: 14 amino acids. Looked up from germline, CDR1 is MNHNY and CDR2 is SVGAGI (reference sequence). V lost 2 bases, J lost 3 bases, and 3 bases stayed unmatched. The CDR3 DNA sequence: TGTGCCAGCAGTTACCCCGGACAGGGCTACGAGCAGTACTTC. It encodes CASSYPGQGYEQYF.

The chain has TRBV6-5 and TRBJ1-1; D uncertain. The CDR3 consists of 15 residues. Germline V CDR1 and CDR2: MNHEY, SVGAGI. V dropped 0 bases and J dropped 3 bases, with 11 bases sitting between them. In DNA form, the CDR3 reads TGTGCCAGCAGTTACTCGATAGTACGAGACACTGAAGCTTTCTTT. It specifies CASSYSIVRDTEAFF.

This chain links TRBV5-6 with TRBJ1-1, with TRBD1 matching over 10 bases. The germline gives CDR1 SGHDT, CDR2 YYEEEE. Germline trimming cut 0 bases from V and 5 bases from J; bases unmatched to any gene: 4. The CDR3 is 15 amino acids. As DNA, the CDR3 is TGTGCCAGCAGCTTGGCGGGACAGGGGCATACTGAAGCTTTCTTT. This gives the protein CASSLAGQGHTEAFF.

The V and J genes are TRBV5-1 and TRBJ2-7; TRBD1 aligns across 7 bases. CDR1 SGHRS and CDR2 YFSETQ come from the germline V gene. V gave up 0 bases and J gave up 3 bases; unmatched junction bases: 6. This CDR3 is built from 15 residues. The CDR3 protein is CASSLGGGNNYEQYF. The CDR3 DNA reads as TGCGCCAGCAGCTTGGGAGGGGGCAATAACTACGAGCAGTACTTC.

The J gene is TRBJ1-2, the V gene TRBV5-1, with 9 bases identical to TRBD1. Germline trimming cut 0 bases from V and 8 bases from J; bases unmatched to any gene: 2. Germline CDR1 is SGHRS and CDR2 is YFSETQ. This CDR3 is built from 13 residues. CDR3 DNA: TGCGCCAGCAGCTTGGGGACAGGGGAAGGCTACACCTTC. Translating gives CASSLGTGEGYTF.

The chain joins TRBV4-2 to TRBJ1-4, with D maybe TRBD1 (5 bases). Trimming shortened V by 0 bases and J by 8 bases, and 19 bases separated the two germline ends. Germline V gene data show CDR1 as LGHNA and CDR2 as YNFKEQ. The CDR3 is 17 amino acids. The CDR3 DNA follows: TGTGCCAGCAGCCAAGATTTAACAGCTGGGGCTGGAGAAAAACTGTTTTTT. This sequence encodes CASSQDLTAGAGEKLFF.

The chain carries TRBV21-1 and TRBJ2-2; the table names TRBD1, a call not compared with the DNA. TRBV21-1 represents a pseudogene. The CDR3 length is 15 residues. The DNA of the CDR3 is TGTGCCAGCAGCAAATGGGAACCAGGGGGTAGGGAGCTGTTTTTT. Encoded protein: CASSKWEPGGRELFF.

The chain couples TRBV10-3 to TRBJ1-2; tentatively, D is TRBD1 (5 bases). Trimming shortened V by 4 bases and J by 2 bases, and 20 bases separated the two germline ends. The CDR3 covers 17 residues. The germline CDR1 and CDR2 sequences are ENHRY and SYGVKD. The CDR3: CAISASPGIGGNYGYTF. The CDR3 bases are TGTGCCATCAGTGCTAGTCCGGGAATTGGGGGGAACTATGGCTACACCTTC.

This clone has more than one count but fewer than ten. The J gene is TRBJ2-6, the V gene TRBV5-4, with TRBD1 identical over 11 bases. The ends lost 4 bases at V and 1 base at J; junction bases unmatched: 7. Germline V gene sequence: CDR1 SGHNT, CDR2 YYREEE (reference sequence). The CDR3 consists of 18 residues. CDR3 in DNA: TGTGCCAGCAGCCCCCCGGGACAGGGGGTGTCTGGGGCCAACGTCCTGACTTTC. This codes for CASSPPGQGVSGANVLTF.